These T cell receptor beta chains were read from a single sample in a study of cytomegalovirus exposure and HLA in healthy donors. Generated by immunoSEQ multiplex PCR, the TCRdb table keeps only in-frame clones and is missing some. The table lists roughly 100,000 clones, approximately 83% of them singletons, with 5% to 6.5% in the top ten. The sequenced sample was PBMCs. The source is a man between 18 and 29 years old in good health and CMV-seronegative. The CDR3 runs from the conserved cysteine through the conserved F or W. A D gene is named only where the DNA matches it firmly. Only part of the rows carry a size: once, few, many, or a class if the clone is expanded.

J: TRBJ1-1; D: .; size: .; V: TRBV19; DNA: TGTGCCAGTAGTATGGCAGGTCGGGAAACTGAAGCTTTCTTT; CDR3: CASSMAGRETEAFF
J: TRBJ2-5; D: .; size: .; V: TRBV18; DNA: TGTGCCAGCTCACCCGGGGAGACCCAGTACTTC; CDR3: CASSPGETQYF
J: TRBJ2-7; D: TRBD2; size: .; V: TRBV7-3; DNA: TGTGCCAGCAGCCCTAGCGGGAGTCGACCGTACGAGCAGTACTTC; CDR3: CASSPSGSRPYEQYF
J: TRBJ2-6; D: TRBD1; size: .; V: TRBV7-3; DNA: TGTGCCAGCAGCTTACGAGGGGGCACTGGGGCCAACGTCCTGACTTTC; CDR3: CASSLRGGTGANVLTF
J: TRBJ1-1; D: .; size: few; V: TRBV29-1; DNA: TGCAGCGCAGGGATCGGGCCTGAAGCTTTCTTT; CDR3: CSAGIGPEAFF
J: TRBJ2-3; D: TRBD1; size: .; V: TRBV6-1; DNA: TGTGCCAGCTCGGACAGGGGGCGAAGAGATACGCAGTATTTT; CDR3: CASSDRGRRDTQYF
J: TRBJ2-1; D: .; size: .; V: TRBV5-1; DNA: TGCGCCAGCAGCTTGGCTAGCGATCGCAATGAGCAGTTCTTC; CDR3: CASSLASDRNEQFF
J: TRBJ1-1; D: .; size: .; V: TRBV9; DNA: TGTGCCAGCAGCGTAGCCAGACAGAACACTGAAGCTTTCTTT; CDR3: CASSVARQNTEAFF
J: TRBJ2-5; D: .; size: .; V: TRBV18; DNA: TGTGCCAGCTCACCAAGCGACGGTGAAGCGATTTGGGAGACCCAGTACTTC; CDR3: CASSPSDGEAIWETQYF
J: TRBJ2-3; D: TRBD1; size: .; V: TRBV7-6; DNA: TGTGCCAGCAGCTATACCGGGACAGGGACAACAGATACGCAGTATTTT; CDR3: CASSYTGTGTTDTQYF
J: TRBJ2-5; D: .; size: .; V: TRBV11-3; DNA: TGTGCCAGCAGCTTAGCGGACTGGCAAGAGACCCAGTACTTC; CDR3: CASSLADWQETQYF
J: TRBJ2-2; D: TRBD1; size: .; V: TRBV7-9; DNA: TGTGCCAGCAGCTCGCTCAGGGGGCCATCGAACACCGGGGAGCTGTTTTTT; CDR3: CASSSLRGPSNTGELFF
J: TRBJ2-7; D: TRBD1; size: few; V: TRBV6-1; DNA: TGTGCCACCACTGAGTCCCCCGGACAGGGGGCGGGCGAGCAGTACTTC; CDR3: CATTESPGQGAGEQYF
J: TRBJ1-2; D: .; size: .; V: TRBV12-5; DNA: TGTGCTAGTGGTTTGGTACGGGGCTATGGCTACACCTTC; CDR3: CASGLVRGYGYTF
J: TRBJ2-7; D: TRBD1; size: .; V: TRBV5-1; DNA: TGCGCCAGCAGCTTCGAAGGACAGGGCGGCTACGAGCAGTACTTC; CDR3: CASSFEGQGGYEQYF
J: TRBJ2-7; D: .; size: .; V: TRBV4-2; DNA: TGTGCCAGCAGCCAAGGCCGGGCAACGGGAGTCTCCGAGCAGTACTTC; CDR3: CASSQGRATGVSEQYF
J: TRBJ2-3; D: .; size: .; V: TRBV7-7; DNA: TGTGCTAGCAGCTTTTCGATGGGCCCCGCTACGCAGTATTTT; CDR3: CASSFSMGPATQYF